This paragraph covers one T cell receptor beta chain sequence. The data are from a study of a mutant IDH1 vaccine in newly diagnosed glioma. Study as a whole: Treated patients showed a male proportion of 62.5%, a female proportion of roughly 40%, and a mean age of 40.4 years. Earlier treatment was radiotherapy, temozolomide, or both, with most getting both.

Documented time point: baseline, week 1 (first vaccination visit). Sample treatment: pre-vaccination baseline after standard-of-care therapy. Those who donated had recent WHO grade 3 or 4 IDH1-mutant, ATRX-lost astrocytomas. Here immunoSEQ multiplex PCR was the method, and the copy in TCRdb shows in-frame clones only, minus some. The data show some 70,000 clones, more than 65% seen once. The germline V and J ends were trimmed by 4 bases and 2 bases, with 12 bases remaining between them. The germline gives CDR1 MNHEY, CDR2 SVGAGI. The CDR3 totals 15 residues. This receptor was taken from a man in his forties or fifties with glioma. This specimen was PBMCs, taken from a glioma patient treated with radiotherapy, temozolomide or both. J is TRBJ1-5 and V is TRBV6-5, with a tentative D call TRBD1 (5 bases). The CDR3 DNA sequence: TGTGCCAGCAGTTCGGGCAGGGAGGGCAATCAGCCCCAGCATTTT. Residues: CASSSGREGNQPQHF.